These 2 T cell receptor beta chains originate from one sample sequenced in a study of blood T cell repertoires in COVID-19. Profiled with immunoSEQ multiplex PCR; TCRdb holds only in-frame clones, not every one. The table includes about 160,000 clones, approximately 81% detected once. Material for sequencing was peripheral blood. Every receptor here comes from a human donor with acute or convalescent COVID-19. The donor label of this sample is uncertain.

This clone occurred a few times. The chain is built from TRBV3-1 (or the pseudogene TRBV3-2) and TRBJ2-5; 13 bases match TRBD2. From germline, CDR1 is LGHDT and CDR2 YNNKEL (reference sequence). The CDR3 is 16 amino acids. Germline trimming cut 1 base from V and 4 bases from J; bases unmatched to any gene: 3. The CDR3 spells CASSQGLAGGRETQYF. The CDR3 DNA reads as TGTGCCAGCAGCCAAGGACTAGCGGGGGGCCGAGAGACCCAGTACTTC.

The rearrangement joins TRBV3-1 (or the pseudogene TRBV3-2) to TRBJ2-1; 9 nucleotides align to TRBD2. The germline V gene has CDR1 LGHDT and CDR2 YNNKEL (reference sequence). The V and J ends lost 1 base and 4 bases, in that order; junction bases with no gene match: 8. This CDR3 has 17 residues. CDR3 residues: CASSQVSSGAGYNEQFF. In DNA, the CDR3 is TGTGCCAGCAGCCAAGTTTCTAGCGGGGCAGGGTACAATGAGCAGTTCTTC.